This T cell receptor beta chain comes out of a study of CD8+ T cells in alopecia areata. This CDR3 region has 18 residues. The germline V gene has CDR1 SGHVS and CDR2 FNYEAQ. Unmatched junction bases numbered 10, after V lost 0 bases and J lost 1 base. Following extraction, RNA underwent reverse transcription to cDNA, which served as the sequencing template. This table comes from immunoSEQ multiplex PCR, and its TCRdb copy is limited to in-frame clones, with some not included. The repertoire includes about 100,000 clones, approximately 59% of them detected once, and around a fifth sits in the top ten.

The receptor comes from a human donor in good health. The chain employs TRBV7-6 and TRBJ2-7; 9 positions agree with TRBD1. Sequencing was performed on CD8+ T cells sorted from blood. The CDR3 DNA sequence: TGTGCCAGCAGCTTAGCGATTTGGACGGGACAGGGATCCTACGAGCAGTACTTC. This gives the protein CASSLAIWTGQGSYEQYF.